This record covers a single TCR beta chain. Its matching antigen is unknown. As handled by the study authors: Filtering differed because ImmunoSEQ produced junction-only sequences that carried no quality scores. The assay was immunoSEQ multiplex PCR, and TCRdb's table has in-frame clones only and misses some. The DNA gave D and trimming, while V, J and clone size come from that table. The table records 1.4 million or so clones, roughly 98.5% of them present only once. A CD45RA+ naive subset and a CD45RA-negative memory subset were split from CD4+ cells. The data belong to a study of shared clonotypes between healthy human individuals. General study points: The rarefaction results pointed to incomplete sorted-subset sequencing despite large depth.

V dropped 7 bases and J dropped 5 bases, with 20 bases sitting between them. This CDR3 contains 16 residues. The germline gives CDR1 LGHNT, CDR2 FRNRAP. The sequence was collected from a man aged 25-45 years in good health. Source material: naive CD4+ T cells sorted from blood. This sample's subset: CD45RA+ positively selected. The chain is built from TRBV12-5 and TRBJ2-2; the D gene is possibly TRBD2 (5 bases). CDR3 DNA sequence: TGTGCTAGTGCAGTGGGCGGGCCGCGAAAGACCGGGGAGCTGTTTTTT. The encoded protein is CASAVGGPRKTGELFF. The full variable domain, with the rest looked up from reference TRBV12-5 and TRBJ2-2, is DARVTQTPRHKVTEMGQEVTMRCQPILGHNTVFWYRQTMMQGLELLAYFRNRAPLDDSGMPKDRFSAEMPDATLATLKIQPSEPRDSAVYFCASAVGGPRKTGELFFGEGSRLTVL.